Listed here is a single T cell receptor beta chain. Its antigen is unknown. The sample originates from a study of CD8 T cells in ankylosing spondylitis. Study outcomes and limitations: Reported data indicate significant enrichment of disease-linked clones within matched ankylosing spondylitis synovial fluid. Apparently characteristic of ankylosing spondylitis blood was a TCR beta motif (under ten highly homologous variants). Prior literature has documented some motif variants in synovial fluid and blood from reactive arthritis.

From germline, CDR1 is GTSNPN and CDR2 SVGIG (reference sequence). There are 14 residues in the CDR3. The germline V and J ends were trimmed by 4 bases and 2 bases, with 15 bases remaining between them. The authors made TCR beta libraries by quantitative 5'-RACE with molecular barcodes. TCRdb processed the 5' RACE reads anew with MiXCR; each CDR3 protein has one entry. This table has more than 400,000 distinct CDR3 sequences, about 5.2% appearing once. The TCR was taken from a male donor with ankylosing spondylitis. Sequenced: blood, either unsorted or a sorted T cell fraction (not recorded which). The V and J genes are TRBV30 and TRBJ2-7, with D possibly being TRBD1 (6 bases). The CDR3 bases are TGTGCCTGGAACCTTGGCAGGGGTACCTACGAGCAGTACTTC. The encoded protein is CAWNLGRGTYEQYF.